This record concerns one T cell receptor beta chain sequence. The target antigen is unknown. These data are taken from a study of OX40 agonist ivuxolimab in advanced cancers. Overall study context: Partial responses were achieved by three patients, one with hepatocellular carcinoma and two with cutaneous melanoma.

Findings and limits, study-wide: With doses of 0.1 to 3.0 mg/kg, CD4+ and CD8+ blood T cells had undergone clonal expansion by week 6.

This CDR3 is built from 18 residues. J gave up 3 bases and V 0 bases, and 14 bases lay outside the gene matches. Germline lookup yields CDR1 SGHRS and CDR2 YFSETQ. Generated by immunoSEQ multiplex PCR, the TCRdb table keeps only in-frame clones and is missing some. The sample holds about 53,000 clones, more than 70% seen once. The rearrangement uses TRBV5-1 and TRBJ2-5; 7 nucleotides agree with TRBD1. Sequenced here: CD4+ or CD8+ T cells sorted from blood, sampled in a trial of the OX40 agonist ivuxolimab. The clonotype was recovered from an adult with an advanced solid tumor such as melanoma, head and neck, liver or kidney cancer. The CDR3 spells CASSLGVRRQGAEETQYF. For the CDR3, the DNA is TGCGCCAGCAGCTTGGGAGTGAGAAGACAGGGCGCTGAAGAGACCCAGTACTTC. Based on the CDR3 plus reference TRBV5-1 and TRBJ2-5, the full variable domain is KAGVTQTPRYLIKTRGQQVTLSCSPISGHRSVSWYQQTPGQGLQFLFEYFSETQRNKGNFPGRFSGRQFSNSRSEMNVSTLELGDSALYLCASSLGVRRQGAEETQYFGPGTRLLVL.